Listed below are T cell receptor beta chains from one sample, sequenced in a study of control samples from healthy donors and cancer patients. Using immunoSEQ multiplex PCR, the repertoire was profiled, and TCRdb retains in-frame clones only, with some absent. The sample includes under 7,500 clones, about four fifths of them seen just once. Sequenced sample: PBMCs. The source is a man between 65 and 85 years old with lung cancer. Both conserved end residues are part of each CDR3. The D gene is left open where the match is weak. Clone size is stated in some rows and not others, as once, few, many or a class when expanded.

d_call clone_size j_call v_call cdr3_nt cdr3_aa
- few TRBJ1-4 TRBV30 TGTGCCTGGAGTGAGCTTGATAGTGCAACTAATGAAAAACTGTTTTTT CAWSELDSATNEKLFF
- - TRBJ2-7 TRBV5-6 TGTGCCAGCAGCTTGCCGGGGGAAAGCTCCTACGAGCAGTACTTC CASSLPGESSYEQYF
- - TRBJ1-5 TRBV30 TGTGCCTGGAGAGATTCCGGAAATCAGCCCCAGCATTTT CAWRDSGNQPQHF
- - TRBJ2-3 TRBV9 TGTGCCAGCAGCGTAGAGGTCAAAACAGGCGCAGATACGCAGTATTTT CASSVEVKTGADTQYF
- - TRBJ2-5 TRBV18 TGTGCCAGCTCGACCGGGGCGCAAGAGACCCAGTACTTC CASSTGAQETQYF
TRBD2 - TRBJ2-7 TRBV19 TGTGCCAGTAGTCCCCGGACTAGCGGGAGGGCTTACGAGCAGTACTTC CASSPRTSGRAYEQYF
- - TRBJ1-3 TRBV20-1 TGCAGTGCTAGTGTATCGGGGGTTAGGGGAAACACCATATATTTT CSASVSGVRGNTIYF
- - TRBJ1-1 TRBV6-6 TGTGCCAGCAGCGCATGGGAGAACACTGAAGCTTTCTTT CASSAWENTEAFF
TRBD1 - TRBJ1-5 TRBV7-2 TGTGCCAGCAGCTTAGCTCCAGGGGGGAATCAGCCCCAGCATTTT CASSLAPGGNQPQHF
- - TRBJ1-1 TRBV28 TGTGCCAGCAGTTTAGGGACGGTGAACACTGAAGCTTTCTTT CASSLGTVNTEAFF
- - TRBJ1-2 TRBV11-2 TGTGCCAGCAGCTTAGAGGGGGGGAACTATGGCTACACCTTC CASSLEGGNYGYTF
- - TRBJ2-3 TRBV9 TGTGCCAGCAGCGTACGCCTCACAGATACGCAGTATTTT CASSVRLTDTQYF
- once TRBJ2-7 TRBV4-3 TGCGCCAGCAGTCCAACAGAGGGGAGCTCCTACGAGCAGTACTTC CASSPTEGSSYEQYF
TRBD2 few TRBJ2-7 TRBV27 TGTGCCAGCACCATAACTAGCGGAGGCGAGCAGTACTTC CASTITSGGEQYF
- - TRBJ2-2 TRBV5-1 TGCGCCAGCAGCTTGGTCTGGGGGTTCGACACCGGGGAGCTGTTTTTT CASSLVWGFDTGELFF
TRBD1 - TRBJ2-7 TRBV18 TGTGCCAGCTCACCAGGGAACAGGGGCCACGAGCAGTACTTC CASSPGNRGHEQYF
TRBD1 - TRBJ1-5 TRBV28 TGTGCCAGCAGCCCTGGGACAGGAAATTATCAGCCCCAGCATTTT CASSPGTGNYQPQHF
- - TRBJ1-2 TRBV28 TGTGCCAGCAGTTGGCTCGAGGTTGGCTATGGCTACACCTTC CASSWLEVGYGYTF
TRBD1 - TRBJ1-5 TRBV19 TGTGCCAGTAGTATACCAGGACAGGGGGCGCGGCAGCCCCAGCATTTT CASSIPGQGARQPQHF
- - TRBJ2-2 TRBV4-1 TGCGCCAGCAGCCAAACTAGCCCCGGGGAGCTGTTTTTT CASSQTSPGELFF
- - TRBJ2-7 TRBV18 TGTGCCAGCTCACCGGGGGTGTACGAGCAGTACTTC CASSPGVYEQYF
- - TRBJ1-1 TRBV13 TGTGCCAGCAGCTTAGCACAGGGAGGGGCTGAAGCTTTCTTT CASSLAQGGAEAFF
TRBD1 - TRBJ2-6 TRBV20-1 TGCAGTGCTAGTCGACAGGGGACCTCTGGGGCCAACGTCCTGACTTTC CSASRQGTSGANVLTF
TRBD1 - TRBJ1-2 TRBV7-2 TGTGCCAGCAGCGTCGACAGGGGGCGGGGGTATGGCTACACCTTC CASSVDRGRGYGYTF
TRBD1 few TRBJ2-7 TRBV5-1 TGCGCCAGCAGCTTGGGACAGGGCGGTATTGGTATGGAGCAGTACTTC CASSLGQGGIGMEQYF
TRBD2 - TRBJ2-1 TRBV12-3/TRBV12-4 TGTGCCAGCAGTTTAGGGACTAGCTTCCGGCAGTTCTTC CASSLGTSFRQFF
- few TRBJ1-2 TRBV10-3 TGTGCCATCAGCGAGGTTCCCAGGAACTATGGCTACACCTTC CAISEVPRNYGYTF
- - TRBJ2-2 TRBV7-8 TGTGCCAGCAGCTTACAGGAGATGCGTAGGTACTTCACCGGGGAGCTGTTTTTT CASSLQEMRRYFTGELFF
TRBD1 - TRBJ2-7 TRBV5-5 TGTGCCAGCAGCTTGGGACAGGGACAGACCTACGAGCAGTACTTC CASSLGQGQTYEQYF
- - TRBJ2-3 TRBV28 TGTGCCAGCAGAGACCCCGCTAGCACAGATACGCAGTATTTT CASRDPASTDTQYF
- - TRBJ1-5 TRBV7-2 TGTGCCAGCAGCTACAGGGTTACTCAGCCCCAGCATTTT CASSYRVTQPQHF
- once TRBJ2-7 TRBV9 TGTGCCAGCAGCGTAGGGCACAGCTCCTACGAGCAGTACTTC CASSVGHSSYEQYF
- - TRBJ2-1 TRBV19 TGTGCCAGTATGGCGGGACGGGGACATGAGCAGTTCTTC CASMAGRGHEQFF
- - TRBJ1-6 TRBV19 TGTGCCAGTAGGGGAGAATCGATCGATAATTCACCCCTCCACTTT CASRGESIDNSPLHF
- - TRBJ2-2 TRBV10-2 TGCGCCAGCAGTGAGTCGACTCGGGGGGAGCTGTTTTTT CASSESTRGELFF
- - TRBJ1-2 TRBV12-2 TGTGCAAGTCGCTCCGACAGGGTGACCCCAGTCTACGCCTACACCTTC CASRSDRVTPVYAYTF
TRBD2 few TRBJ2-1 TRBV7-2 TGTGCCAGCAGATCGGCGGGGGTCGAGCAGTTCTTC CASRSAGVEQFF
TRBD1 - TRBJ2-1 TRBV15 TGTGCCACCAGCAGAGATCTTGGGACAGGGGATGGGAATGAGCAGTTCTTC CATSRDLGTGDGNEQFF
TRBD2 - TRBJ2-3 TRBV27 TGTGCCAGCAGCATAGTGGGAGGGGCAGATACGCAGTATTTT CASSIVGGADTQYF
- - TRBJ1-2 TRBV7-2 TGTGCCAGTATGAGGCTAACCCGTTATGGCTACACCTTC CASMRLTRYGYTF
- medium-sized TRBJ2-5 TRBV28 TGTGCCACCAATATGGTGGGGGACGAGACCCAGTACTTC CATNMVGDETQYF